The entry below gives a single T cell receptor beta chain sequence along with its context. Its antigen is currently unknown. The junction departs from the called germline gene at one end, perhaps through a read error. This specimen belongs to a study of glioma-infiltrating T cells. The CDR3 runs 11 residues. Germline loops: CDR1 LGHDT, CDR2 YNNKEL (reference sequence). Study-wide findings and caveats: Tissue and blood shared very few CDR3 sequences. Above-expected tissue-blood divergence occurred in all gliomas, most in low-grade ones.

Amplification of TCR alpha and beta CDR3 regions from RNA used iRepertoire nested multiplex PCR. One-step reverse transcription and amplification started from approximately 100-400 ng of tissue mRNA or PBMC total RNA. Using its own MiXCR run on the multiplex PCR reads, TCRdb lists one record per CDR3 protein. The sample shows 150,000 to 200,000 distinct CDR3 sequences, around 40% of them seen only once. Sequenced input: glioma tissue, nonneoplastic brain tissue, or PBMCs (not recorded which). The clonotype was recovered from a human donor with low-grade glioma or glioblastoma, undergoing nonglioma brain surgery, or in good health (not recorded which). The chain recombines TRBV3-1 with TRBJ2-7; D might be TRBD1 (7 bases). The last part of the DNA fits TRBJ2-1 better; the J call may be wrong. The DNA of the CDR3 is TGTGCCGGCAGCAGGGGGGATGAGCAGTTCTTC. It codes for CAGSRGDEQFF.